This T cell receptor beta chain came from a study of cytomegalovirus exposure and HLA in healthy donors. The CDR3 is 18 amino acids. The germline gives CDR1 SGDLS, CDR2 YYNGEE. V lost 0 bases and J lost 0, with 13 bases in between. PCR was performed using 60 Vbeta and 13 Jbeta primers. Only in-frame clones appear in the TCRdb table, and some are missing; sequencing was by immunoSEQ multiplex PCR. The table records about 210,000 clones, about 85% of them present only once. As for this clone: What it binds is not known.

Study-level points and caveats: TCR beta V segments were, for the most part, productive about 87% or about 30% of the time in an earlier analysis. Upon later analysis, HLA-associated TCR beta chains proved more clonally expanded than other, equally common chains.

The chain uses TRBV9 and TRBJ2-6, with a possible D match to TRBD1 (5 bases). Sequencing was carried out using PBMCs. The sequence was collected from a woman in her fifties or sixties in good health and CMV-seropositive. CDR3 loop: CASSVDRRASSGANVLTF. For the CDR3, the DNA is TGTGCCAGCAGCGTAGATCGCAGGGCCAGCTCTGGGGCCAACGTCCTGACTTTC.